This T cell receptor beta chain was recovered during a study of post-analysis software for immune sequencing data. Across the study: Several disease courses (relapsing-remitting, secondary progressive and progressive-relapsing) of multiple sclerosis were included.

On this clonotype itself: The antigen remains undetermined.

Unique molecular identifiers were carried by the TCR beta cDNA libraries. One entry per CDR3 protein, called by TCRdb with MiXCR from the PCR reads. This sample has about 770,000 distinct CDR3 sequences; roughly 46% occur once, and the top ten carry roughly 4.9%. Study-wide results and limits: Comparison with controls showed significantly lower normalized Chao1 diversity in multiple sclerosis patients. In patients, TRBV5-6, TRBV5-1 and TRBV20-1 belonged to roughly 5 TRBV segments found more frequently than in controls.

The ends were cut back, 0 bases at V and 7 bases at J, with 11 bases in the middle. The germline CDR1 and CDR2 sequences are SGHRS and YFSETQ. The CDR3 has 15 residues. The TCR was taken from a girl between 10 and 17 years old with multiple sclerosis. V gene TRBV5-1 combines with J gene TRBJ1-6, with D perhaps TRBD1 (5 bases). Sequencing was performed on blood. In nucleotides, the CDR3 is TGCGCCAGCAGCTTGGTCGGGGCCGAGAATTCACCCCTCCACTTT. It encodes CASSLVGAENSPLHF.